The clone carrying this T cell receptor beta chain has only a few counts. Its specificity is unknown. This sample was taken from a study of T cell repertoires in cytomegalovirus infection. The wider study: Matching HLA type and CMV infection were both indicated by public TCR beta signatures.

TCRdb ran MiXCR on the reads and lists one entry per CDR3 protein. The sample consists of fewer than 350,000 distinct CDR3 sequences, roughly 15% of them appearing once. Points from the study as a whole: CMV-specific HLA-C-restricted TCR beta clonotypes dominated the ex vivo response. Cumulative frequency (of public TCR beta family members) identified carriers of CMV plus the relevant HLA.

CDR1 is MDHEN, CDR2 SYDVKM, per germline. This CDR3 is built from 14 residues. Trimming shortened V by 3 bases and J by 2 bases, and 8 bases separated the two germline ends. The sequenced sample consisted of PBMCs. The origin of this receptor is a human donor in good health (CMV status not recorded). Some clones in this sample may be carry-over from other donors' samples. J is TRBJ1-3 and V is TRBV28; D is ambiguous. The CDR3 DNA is TGTGCCAGCAGTTTGGCCACTACTGGAAACACCATATATTTT. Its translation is CASSLATTGNTIYF.